This T cell receptor beta chain was sequenced in a study of T cell responses to AZD1222 COVID-19 vaccine. Losses at the gene ends were 6 bases for V and 6 bases for J; bases not matched to a gene: 9. Germline values: CDR1 GTSNPN, CDR2 SVGIG (reference sequence). The CDR3 sequence is 14 residues long. Findings and caveats of the study: Donors in the cohort were predominantly white British and more often female, and clonal diversity was possibly underestimated.

Measured with immunoSEQ multiplex PCR; TCRdb has only the in-frame clones, and not every one. The repertoire holds 100,000 or so clones, with about 86% as singletons. About this clone itself: Antigen: not known.

The chain uses TRBV30 and TRBJ2-3; TRBD2 agrees at 10 bases. Here the sequenced sample was peripheral blood, taken on day 0 of AZD1222 vaccination. This TCR was sampled from an adult in good health. In DNA, the CDR3 is TGTGCCTGCAGTCTAGCGGGAGTGGGGGATACGCAGTATTTT. Amino acids: CACSLAGVGDTQYF. The full variable domain, with the rest looked up from reference TRBV30 and TRBJ2-3, is SQTIHQWPATLVQPVGSPLSLECTVEGTSNPNLYWYRQAAGRGLQLLFYSVGIGQISSEVPQNLSASRPQDRQFILSSKKLLLSDSGFYLCACSLAGVGDTQYFGPGTRLTVL.